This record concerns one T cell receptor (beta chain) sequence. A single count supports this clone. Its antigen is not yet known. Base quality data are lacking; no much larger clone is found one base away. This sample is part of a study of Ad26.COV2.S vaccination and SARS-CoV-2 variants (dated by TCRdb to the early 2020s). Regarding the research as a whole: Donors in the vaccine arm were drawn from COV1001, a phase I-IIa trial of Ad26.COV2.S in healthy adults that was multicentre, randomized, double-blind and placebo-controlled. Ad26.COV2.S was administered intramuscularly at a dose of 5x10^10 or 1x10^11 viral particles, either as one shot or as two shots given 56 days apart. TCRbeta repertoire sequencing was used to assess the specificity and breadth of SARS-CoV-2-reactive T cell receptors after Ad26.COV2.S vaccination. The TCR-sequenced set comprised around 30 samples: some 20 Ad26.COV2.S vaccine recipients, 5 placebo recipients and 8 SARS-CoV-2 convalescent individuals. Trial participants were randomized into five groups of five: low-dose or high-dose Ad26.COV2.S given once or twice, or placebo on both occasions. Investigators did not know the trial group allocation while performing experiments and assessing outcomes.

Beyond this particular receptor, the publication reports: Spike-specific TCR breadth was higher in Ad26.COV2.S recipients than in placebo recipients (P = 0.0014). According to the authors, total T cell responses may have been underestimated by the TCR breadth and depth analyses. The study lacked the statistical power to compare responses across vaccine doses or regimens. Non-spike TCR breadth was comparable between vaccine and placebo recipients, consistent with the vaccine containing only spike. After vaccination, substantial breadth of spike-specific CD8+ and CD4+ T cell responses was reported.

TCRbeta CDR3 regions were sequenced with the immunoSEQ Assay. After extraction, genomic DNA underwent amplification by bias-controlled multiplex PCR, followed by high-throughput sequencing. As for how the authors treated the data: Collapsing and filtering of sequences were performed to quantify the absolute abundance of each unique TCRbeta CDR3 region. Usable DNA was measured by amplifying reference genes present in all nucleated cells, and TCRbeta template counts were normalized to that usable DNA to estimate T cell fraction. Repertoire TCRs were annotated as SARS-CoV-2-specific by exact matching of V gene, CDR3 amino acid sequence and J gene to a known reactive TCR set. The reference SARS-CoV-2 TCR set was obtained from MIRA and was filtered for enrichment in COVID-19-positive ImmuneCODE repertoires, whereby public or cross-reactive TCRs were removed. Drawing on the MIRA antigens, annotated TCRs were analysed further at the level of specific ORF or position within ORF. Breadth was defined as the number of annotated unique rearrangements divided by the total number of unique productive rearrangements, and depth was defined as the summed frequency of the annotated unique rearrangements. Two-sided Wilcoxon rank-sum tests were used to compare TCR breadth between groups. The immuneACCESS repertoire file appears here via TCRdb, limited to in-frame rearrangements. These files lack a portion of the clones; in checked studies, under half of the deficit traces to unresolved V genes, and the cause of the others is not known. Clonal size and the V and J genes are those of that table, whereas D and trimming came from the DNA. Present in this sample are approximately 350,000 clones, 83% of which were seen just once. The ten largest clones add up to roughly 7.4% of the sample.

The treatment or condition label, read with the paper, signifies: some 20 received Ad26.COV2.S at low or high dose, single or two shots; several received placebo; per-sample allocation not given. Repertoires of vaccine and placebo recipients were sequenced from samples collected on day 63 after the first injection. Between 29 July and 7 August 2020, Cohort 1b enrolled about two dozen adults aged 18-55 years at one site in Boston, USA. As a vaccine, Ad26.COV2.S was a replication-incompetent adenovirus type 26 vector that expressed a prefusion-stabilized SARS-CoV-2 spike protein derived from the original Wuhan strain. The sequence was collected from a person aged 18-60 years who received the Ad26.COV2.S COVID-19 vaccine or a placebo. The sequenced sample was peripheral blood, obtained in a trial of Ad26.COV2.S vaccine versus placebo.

Here the CDR3 is given as CASSIRDGNTEAFF. The nucleotide sequence reads as follows: TGTGCCAGTAGTATAAGGGACGGGAACACTGAAGCTTTCTTT. In this chain, TRBV19 is recombined with TRBJ1-1; TRBD1 could be the D gene, as 5 bases match. The germline V gene encodes CDR1 LNHDA and CDR2 SQIVND (reference sequence). Measured from the cysteine to the phenylalanine, the CDR3 is 14 residues long. Of the read, only the CDR3 DNA is kept; its 42 bases are in frame from base 1. V lost 2 bases and J lost 1 base; the stretch between them is 8 bases long.